The clone carrying this T cell receptor (beta chain) has a count of ten or more. The authors used template switching to add a universal primer site and gave cDNA unique molecular identifiers. TCRdb passed the 5' RACE reads through MiXCR, listing each CDR3 protein once. The repertoire consists of 500,000 to 600,000 distinct CDR3 sequences, with 20% to 25% occurring once and the leading ten covering under 0.95%. This CDR3 spans 11 amino acids. The germline V and J ends were trimmed by 3 bases and 2 bases, with 4 bases remaining between them. Germline CDR1 and CDR2: DFQATT and SNEGSKA (reference sequence). These data originate in a study of identical twins. These data also formed part of another study, on T cells expressing NK-cell markers.

The rearrangement links TRBV20-1 to TRBJ1-1; D is undetermined. Sequencing input: CD4+ T cells sorted from blood. This receptor was taken from a woman between 18 and 29 years old in good health. The CDR3 nucleotides read TGCAGTGCTAGGGAAAACACTGAAGCTTTCTTT. It specifies CSARENTEAFF.